This TCR beta chain was captured in a study of blood T cells in healthy people across ages. A second PCR of roughly 7 to 11 cycles used a sample-barcoded 5' primer and a J-beta primer mix. Tags on each cDNA molecule came from a template-switch adaptor with 12 random nucleotides. In TCRdb, the 5' RACE reads were re-called with MiXCR into one record per CDR3 protein. The data contain some 800,000 distinct CDR3 sequences, just under 25% of them singletons. The V gene's germline CDR1 is SGHDN and CDR2 FVKESK. V dropped 4 bases and J dropped 5; count of bases not matched to a gene: 10. The length of the CDR3 is 15 residues. The data were also submitted as part of a second study, on T cells of mothers and their children. From that paper: Each 15 ul cDNA reaction used approximately 1.5 ug RNA; all RNA was used. In each mother, TCR beta CDR3 reads exceeded 10 million; in each child, they numbered approximately 3 million. Regardless of relatedness, pairs show thymic selection shaping TCR recombination output in a similar manner.

The gene calls are TRBV14 and TRBJ2-5, with TRBD2 matching 7 bases. Source material: blood. The receptor was isolated from a boy aged 5-17 years in good health. CDR3: CASSPRRGMRETQYF. Written as DNA, the CDR3 is TGTGCCAGCAGCCCGCGGCGGGGGATGAGGGAGACCCAGTACTTC.